The 27 T cell receptor beta chains below come from one sample, sequenced in a study of blood T cell repertoires in COVID-19. Here immunoSEQ multiplex PCR was the method, and the copy in TCRdb shows in-frame clones only, minus some. The sample has roughly 55,000 clones, about 90% seen once. The sequencing sample was made of peripheral blood. The origin of the receptors is a man aged 55-75 years with active or convalescent COVID-19.

The J gene is TRBJ2-5, the V gene TRBV5-1; TRBD2 is a possible D gene (5 bases). Germline assignment: CDR1 SGHRS and CDR2 YFSETQ. Trimming cost V 1 base and J 2 bases, with 12 bases left between them. The CDR3 covers 15 residues. The CDR3 loop reads CASSLSGRDQETQYF. DNA for the CDR3: TGCGCCAGCAGCTTGAGCGGCCGGGATCAAGAGACCCAGTACTTC.

The V call is TRBV6-1, the J call TRBJ1-4; 10 bases agree with TRBD1. The V and J ends lost 3 bases and 5 bases, in that order; junction bases with no gene match: 3. This CDR3 has 15 amino acids. Germline CDR1 and CDR2: MNHNS and SASEGT. DNA for the CDR3: TGTGCCAGCAGTGAGAGGACAGGGGGGAATGAAAAACTGTTTTTT. Protein: CASSERTGGNEKLFF.

The chain combines TRBV27 with TRBJ2-6; D gene ambiguous. V shed 2 bases and J shed 2 bases, with 7 bases lying between them. CDR3 length: 15 amino acids. Germline V gene sequence: CDR1 MNHEY, CDR2 SMNVEV (reference sequence). The CDR3 DNA reads TGTGCCAGCAGTTTAGAATACACTGGGGCCAACGTCCTGACTTTC. Residues: CASSLEYTGANVLTF.

This clone was picked up one time. This sequence joins TRBV11-2 and TRBJ1-3; TRBD1 agrees at 9 bases. The CDR3 is made up of 16 amino acids. CDR1 and CDR2 (germline): SGHAT, FQNNGV. V dropped 5 bases and J dropped 4; count of bases not matched to a gene: 9. CDR3 coding DNA: TGTGCCAGCAGCCAACAGGGACAGGGCCTAGGAAACACCATATATTTT. It encodes CASSQQGQGLGNTIYF.

The rearrangement links TRBV19 to TRBJ1-4; 9 bases map to TRBD1. The CDR3 has 16 amino acids. Per the germline V gene, CDR1 is LNHDA and CDR2 is SQIVND (reference sequence). V shed 3 bases and J 5 bases; nucleotides not matched to a gene: 7. The CDR3 DNA follows: TGTGCCAGTAGTATGGCCCCCGGGACAGGGAATGAAAAACTGTTTTTT. The encoded protein is CASSMAPGTGNEKLFF.

The genes are TRBV9 and TRBJ1-1, with 8 bases that match TRBD1. This CDR3 has 17 residues. J gave up 2 bases and V 3 bases, and 12 bases lay outside the gene matches. Germline assignment: CDR1 SGDLS and CDR2 YYNGEE. The CDR3 DNA is TGTGCCAGCAGCGCCCGGACAGGGCGGATAGTTAACACTGAAGCTTTCTTT. This encodes CASSARTGRIVNTEAFF.

The chain carries TRBV5-6 and TRBJ1-6; 8 bases line up with TRBD1. In germline, CDR1 is SGHDT, CDR2 YYEEEE. This CDR3 is 17 amino acids long. Trimming took 3 bases from V and 6 from J; bases not matched to a gene: 11. The CDR3 loop reads CASSSPGTGSLNSPLHF. CDR3 in DNA: TGTGCCAGCAGCTCCCCCGGGACAGGTTCTCTTAATTCACCCCTCCACTTT.

The V and J genes are TRBV6-1 and TRBJ2-3; 12 positions match TRBD2. The CDR3 runs to 15 residues. J was trimmed by 5 bases and V by 3 bases; bases with no gene match: 3. Germline V CDR1 and CDR2: MNHNS, SASEGT. CDR3 sequence: CASSDSLAGGDTQYF. As DNA, the CDR3 is TGTGCCAGCAGTGATTCACTAGCGGGAGGAGATACGCAGTATTTT.

This chain uses TRBV10-1 with TRBJ2-1; the match to TRBD2 covers 15 bases. The CDR3 consists of 16 residues. The ends lost 5 bases at V and 7 bases at J; junction bases unmatched: 6. The V gene's germline CDR1 is WNHNN and CDR2 SYGVQD (reference sequence). The CDR3 sequence: CASSKGLAGGENEQFF. In DNA form, the CDR3 reads TGCGCCAGCAGTAAAGGACTAGCGGGAGGGGAAAATGAGCAGTTCTTC.

Here the CDR3 reads CASSLQVPPDTQYF. The CDR3 bases are TGTGCCAGCAGCTTACAGGTCCCTCCAGATACGCAGTATTTT. The rearrangement joins TRBV7-2 to TRBJ2-3; D is ambiguous. V was trimmed by 2 bases and J by 4 bases, leaving 10 bases between them. This CDR3 has 14 amino acids. CDR1 is SGHTA and CDR2 is FQGNSA in the germline V gene. Combining the CDR3 with reference TRBV7-2 and TRBJ2-3 gives the whole variable domain GAGVSQSPSNKVTEKGKDVELRCDPISGHTALYWYRQSLGQGLEFLIYFQGNSAPDKSGLPSDRFSAERTGGSVSTLTIQRTQQEDSAVYLCASSLQVPPDTQYFGPGTRLTVL.

The gene calls are TRBV9 and TRBJ1-1; D not certain. Germline V lookup: CDR1 SGDLS, CDR2 YYNGEE. The CDR3 runs 15 residues. The V and J ends lost 2 bases and 0 bases respectively, with 11 bases between them. The CDR3 bases are TGTGCCAGCAGCGTCGAACAGTCCATGAACACTGAAGCTTTCTTT. Its translation: CASSVEQSMNTEAFF.

This chain joins TRBV5-1 and TRBJ1-4; D might be TRBD1 (5 bases). Trimming left V 0 bases short and J 7 bases short, with 16 bases between. The CDR3 spans 16 residues. Germline V gene sequence: CDR1 SGHRS, CDR2 YFSETQ. In nucleotides, the CDR3 is TGCGCCAGCAGCTTGGATGGTCAGGGAGGTAGTGAAAAACTGTTTTTT. Its protein product is CASSLDGQGGSEKLFF. Using reference TRBV5-1 and TRBJ1-4 for the parts outside the CDR3, the full variable domain is KAGVTQTPRYLIKTRGQQVTLSCSPISGHRSVSWYQQTPGQGLQFLFEYFSETQRNKGNFPGRFSGRQFSNSRSEMNVSTLELGDSALYLCASSLDGQGGSEKLFFGSGTQLSVL.

The chain links TRBV7-9 to TRBJ1-6; 9 nucleotides match TRBD1. CDR1 and CDR2 from the germline V gene are SEHNR and FQNEAQ (reference sequence). V lost 4 bases and J lost 7; bases outside the gene matches: 5. The CDR3 contains 15 residues. In nucleotides, the CDR3 is TGTGCCAGCAGCTCAAGGACAGGGGAAAATTCACCCCTCCACTTT. Its translation: CASSSRTGENSPLHF. The full variable domain, with the rest looked up from reference TRBV7-9 and TRBJ1-6, is DTGVSQNPRHKITKRGQNVTFRCDPISEHNRLYWYRQTLGQGPEFLTYFQNEAQLEKSRLLSDRFSAERPKGSFSTLEIQRTEQGDSAMYLCASSSRTGENSPLHFGNGTRLTVT.

J is TRBJ1-2 and V is TRBV4-1; D call uncertain. The V gene's germline CDR1 is MGHRA and CDR2 YSYEKL. The CDR3 loop spans 16 amino acids. V lost 0 bases to trimming and J lost 4 bases, with 15 bases between them. DNA of the CDR3: TGCGCCAGCAGCCAAGATTTGAACACCCATACCTATGGCTACACCTTC. It translates to CASSQDLNTHTYGYTF.

This chain joins TRBV28 and TRBJ1-2; D is ambiguous. The CDR3 spans 10 residues. The germline V gene encodes CDR1 MDHEN and CDR2 SYDVKM. V lost 4 bases and J lost 7, with 4 bases in between. This CDR3 is CASSSGGYTF. DNA of the CDR3: TGTGCCAGCAGTTCGGGTGGCTACACCTTC.

The chain joins TRBV9 to TRBJ2-1, with 14 bases aligning to TRBD2. CDR3 size: 17 residues. V lost 3 bases and J lost 8; bases outside the gene matches: 10. CDR1 is SGDLS and CDR2 is YYNGEE in the germline V gene. CDR3 nucleotide sequence: TGTGCCAGCAGCGGCGACCTTGGGACTAGCGGGGGCTATGAGCAGTTCTTC. It yields the protein CASSGDLGTSGGYEQFF.

CDR3 protein: CASGRTGALKETQYF. The CDR3 DNA is TGTGCCAGTGGAAGGACAGGGGCACTTAAAGAGACCCAGTACTTC. J is TRBJ2-5 and V is TRBV27, with TRBD1 matching 9 bases. The V segment lost 9 bases and the J segment 3 bases; nucleotides outside the gene matches: 11. This CDR3 has 15 residues. Germline V gene data show CDR1 as MNHEY and CDR2 as SMNVEV (reference sequence).

This chain joins TRBV2 and TRBJ1-5; 11 bases map to TRBD1. The CDR3 has 14 amino acids. The germline V gene has CDR1 SNHLY and CDR2 FYNNEI. Trimming at V came to 5 bases and at J to 7 bases, leaving 4 bases not matched to a gene. CDR3 sequence: CASSLGQGAQPQHF. The CDR3 DNA sequence: TGTGCCAGCAGTCTCGGACAGGGGGCCCAGCCCCAGCATTTT. Drawing the rest from reference TRBV2 and TRBJ1-5, the complete variable domain is EPEVTQTPSHQVTQMGQEVILRCVPISNHLYFYWYRQILGQKVEFLVSFYNNEISEKSEIFDDQFSVERPDGSNFTLKIRSTKLEDSAMYFCASSLGQGAQPQHFGDGTRLSIL.

This clone is a singleton in its sample. The chain joins TRBV23-1 to TRBJ2-1, with D perhaps matching TRBD1 (5 bases). TRBV23-1 is an ORF; its function is uncertain. V lost 1 base, J lost 6 bases, and 16 bases lay in between. The CDR3 has 16 amino acids. The CDR3 reads CASSQYCRAFLNEQFF. The CDR3, as DNA: TGCGCCAGCAGTCAATATTGCAGGGCGTTCCTCAATGAGCAGTTCTTC.

The chain combines TRBV2 with TRBJ1-5; the match to TRBD1 covers 8 bases. Germline V CDR1 and CDR2: SNHLY, FYNNEI. Germline trimming cut 4 bases from V and 3 bases from J; bases unmatched to any gene: 5. The CDR3 length is 15 residues. The CDR3 loop is CASSGTGRANQPQHF. The CDR3 nucleotides read TGTGCCAGCAGTGGGACAGGGAGGGCCAATCAGCCCCAGCATTTT.

The chain carries TRBV5-1 and TRBJ1-2; no reliable D call. Germline assignment: CDR1 SGHRS and CDR2 YFSETQ. Trimming shortened V by 4 bases and J by 0 bases, and 10 bases separated the two germline ends. The CDR3 spans 14 residues. This chain's CDR3 is CASSPRSTNYGYTF. The CDR3 DNA sequence: TGCGCCAGCAGCCCCCGAAGCACTAACTATGGCTACACCTTC.

The chain carries TRBV6-5 and TRBJ1-5, with a tentative D call TRBD1 (5 bases). CDR3 size: 12 residues. Trimming cost V 7 bases and J 5 bases, with 9 bases left between them. Germline CDR1 and CDR2: MNHEY and SVGAGI. As DNA, the CDR3 is TGTGCCAGCAAGTGGGGGGATCAGCCCCAGCATTTT. Translation gives CASKWGDQPQHF.

This clone was detected once. This chain uses TRBV28 with TRBJ1-5, with 9 bases matching TRBD1. This CDR3 has 17 residues. With V trimmed by 4 bases and J by 2 bases, 9 bases remained unmatched. Germline assignment: CDR1 MDHEN and CDR2 SYDVKM. CDR3 sequence (DNA): TGTGCCAGCAGTTCGGGACAGGGCGTCAATGGCAATCAGCCCCAGCATTTT. Its protein is CASSSGQGVNGNQPQHF.

The rearrangement joins TRBV7-6 to TRBJ2-3; possibly TRBD2 for D (6 bases). The CDR3 sequence is 16 residues long. The V and J ends lost 2 bases and 1 base respectively, with 13 bases between them. Germline V gives CDR1 SGHVS, CDR2 FNYEAQ. The CDR3 spells CASSLFRWGGTDTQYF. CDR3 DNA sequence: TGTGCCAGCAGCTTATTTCGGTGGGGGGGCACAGATACGCAGTATTTT.

J is TRBJ2-1 and V is TRBV7-9; tentatively, D is TRBD1 (6 bases). Germline V gives CDR1 SEHNR, CDR2 FQNEAQ (reference sequence). This CDR3 has 16 amino acids. V was cut by 1 base and J by 2 bases, with 12 bases left in between. For the CDR3, the DNA is TGTGCCAGCAGCTTAGTGGGGGCCGGGACCTACAATGAGCAGTTCTTC. It codes for CASSLVGAGTYNEQFF.

The rearrangement joins TRBV5-1 to TRBJ2-7; no firm D call. The germline gives CDR1 SGHRS, CDR2 YFSETQ. V shed 0 bases and J shed 4 bases, with 8 bases lying between them. The CDR3 covers 13 residues. The CDR3 protein is CASSLDLEYEQYF. CDR3 nucleotide sequence: TGCGCCAGCAGCTTGGACCTAGAATACGAGCAGTACTTC.

The DNA of the CDR3 is TGTGCCAGCAGCGGGGACAGCCAGCTAGAAGCTTTCTTT. Amino acids: CASSGDSQLEAFF. This chain joins TRBV14 and TRBJ1-1; 7 bases agree with TRBD1. With 5 bases clipped from V and 8 bases from J, the junction kept 8 bases outside the gene matches. The CDR3 spans 13 residues. In germline, CDR1 is SGHDN, CDR2 FVKESK.